This TCR beta chain was obtained from a study of beta chain features in type 1 diabetes. Study-level background: There was similarity between patients and healthy donors in age, gender and cell yields.

General study findings and limits: Shorter TCRB CDR3s, moderately but significantly so, were found in Type 1 diabetes patients in all four CD4+ subsets. Reduced insertions and increased deletions marked VDJ junctions in type 1 diabetes patients.

Each of the CD4+ naive, central memory, regulatory and stem cell-like memory populations was sorted via CD45RO/CCR7/CD25/CD127/CD95/CD27. About this clone itself: The antigen is not known.

Sequenced material consisted of expressed TCRB transcripts (all of the isolated RNA was reverse transcribed). The method was immunoSEQ multiplex PCR; TCRdb's version includes in-frame clones alone and lacks a portion of them. The sample consists of some 220,000 clones, about a tenth of them appearing once. The specimen sequenced was central memory CD4+ T cells from blood. This receptor was taken from a man aged 18-30 years in good health.

The CDR3 DNA reads as TGCGCCAGCACCGAAGTGGGGTCTGGATTTGATGTGCAGTACTTC. Protein product: CASTEVGSGFDVQYF. The V and J genes are TRBV5-1 and TRBJ2-7; D not resolved. Germline V gene data show CDR1 as SGHRS and CDR2 as YFSETQ. Trimming removed 6 bases from V and 9 bases from J, with 25 bases in between. The CDR3 runs to 15 residues.